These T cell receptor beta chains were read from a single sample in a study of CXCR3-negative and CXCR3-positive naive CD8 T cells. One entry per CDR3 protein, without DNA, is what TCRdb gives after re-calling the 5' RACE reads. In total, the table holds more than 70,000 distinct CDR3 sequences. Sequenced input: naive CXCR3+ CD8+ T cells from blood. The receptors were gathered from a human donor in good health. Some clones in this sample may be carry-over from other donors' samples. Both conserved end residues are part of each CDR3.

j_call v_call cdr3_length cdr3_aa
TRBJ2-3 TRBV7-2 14 CASSITSGTDTQYF
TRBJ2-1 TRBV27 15 CASSFKSGLNNEQFF
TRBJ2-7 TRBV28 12 CASSFGENEQYF
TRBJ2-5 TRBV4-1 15 CASSQPGLAEETQYF
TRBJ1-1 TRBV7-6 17 CASSSNRGGRGNTEAFF
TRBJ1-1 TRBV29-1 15 CSAGGTDQSYTEAFF
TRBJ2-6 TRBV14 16 CASSQDFFSGANVLTF
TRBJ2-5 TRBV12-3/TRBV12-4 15 CASSLDPAYQETQYF
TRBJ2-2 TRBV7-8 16 CASSLLAGGSTGELFF
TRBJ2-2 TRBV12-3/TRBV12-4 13 CASSLSTAGELFF
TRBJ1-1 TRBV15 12 CATSGTGTEAFF
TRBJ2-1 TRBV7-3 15 CASSLPGPVFNEQFF
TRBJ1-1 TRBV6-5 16 CASSYSAPGQYTEAFF
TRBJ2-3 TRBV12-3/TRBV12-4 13 CALGQYSTDTQYF
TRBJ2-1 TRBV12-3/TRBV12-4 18 CASTLGDEMITPYNEQFF
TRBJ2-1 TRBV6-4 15 CASSDSRGGNNEQFF
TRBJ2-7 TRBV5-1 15 CASSFRQTGDYEQYF
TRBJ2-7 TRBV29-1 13 CSVGDRGAYEQYF
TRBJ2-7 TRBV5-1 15 CASSSETSGKREQYF
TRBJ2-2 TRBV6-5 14 CATRPGRVAGELFF
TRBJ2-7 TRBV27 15 CASSLMGGGAKEQYF
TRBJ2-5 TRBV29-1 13 CSVPTGGEETQYF
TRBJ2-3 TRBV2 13 CAIERGETDTQYF
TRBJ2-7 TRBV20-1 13 CSATPGTLAEQYF
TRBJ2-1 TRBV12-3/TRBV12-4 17 CASSLAPFTGRDNEQFF
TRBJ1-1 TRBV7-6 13 CASSLEENTEAFF
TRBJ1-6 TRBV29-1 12 CSVGGGNSPLHF
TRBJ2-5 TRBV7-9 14 CASSSEDNQETQYF
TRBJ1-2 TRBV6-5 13 CASSLFRTQGYTF
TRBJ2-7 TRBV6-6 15 CASSSPGLITYEQYF
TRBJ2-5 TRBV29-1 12 CSVEDREETQYF
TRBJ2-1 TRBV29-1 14 CSTKDRGNYNEQFF
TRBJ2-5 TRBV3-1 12 CASNHEWETQYF
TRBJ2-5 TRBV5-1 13 CASSRGGVETQYF
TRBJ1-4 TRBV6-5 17 CASSYSTTGHIGEKLFF
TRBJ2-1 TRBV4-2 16 CASSQDSGGSYNEQFF
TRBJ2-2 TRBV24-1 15 CATSGGERDTGELFF
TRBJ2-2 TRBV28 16 CASSPPTSGVTGELFF
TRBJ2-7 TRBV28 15 CASAGGAGPSYEQYF
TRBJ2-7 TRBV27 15 CASSFRGQGIGEQYF
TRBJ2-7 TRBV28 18 CASSFDGQGLGIPYEQYF
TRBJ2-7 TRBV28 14 CASSLRGSDYEQYF
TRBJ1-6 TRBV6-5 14 CASRSRADNSPLHF
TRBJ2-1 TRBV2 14 CASRSGRGSSEQFF
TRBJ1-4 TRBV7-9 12 CASSPAGPMGFF
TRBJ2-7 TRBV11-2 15 CASSLEGSGAYEQYF
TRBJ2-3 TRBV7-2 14 CASSFEGLTDTQYF
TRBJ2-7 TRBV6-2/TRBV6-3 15 CASSYRTSGTYEQYF
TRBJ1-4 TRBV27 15 CASSPIGTHNEKLFF
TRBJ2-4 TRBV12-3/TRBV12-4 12 CASSRDGNIQYF
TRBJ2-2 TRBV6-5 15 CASSSGTGYTGELFF
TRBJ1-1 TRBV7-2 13 CASSLQMNTEAFF
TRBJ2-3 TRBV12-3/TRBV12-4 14 CASSSLGATDTQYF
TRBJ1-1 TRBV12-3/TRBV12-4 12 CASHEGGPEAFF
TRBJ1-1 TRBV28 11 CASSRGAEAFF
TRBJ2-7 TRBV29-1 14 CSVVEWGNAYEQYF